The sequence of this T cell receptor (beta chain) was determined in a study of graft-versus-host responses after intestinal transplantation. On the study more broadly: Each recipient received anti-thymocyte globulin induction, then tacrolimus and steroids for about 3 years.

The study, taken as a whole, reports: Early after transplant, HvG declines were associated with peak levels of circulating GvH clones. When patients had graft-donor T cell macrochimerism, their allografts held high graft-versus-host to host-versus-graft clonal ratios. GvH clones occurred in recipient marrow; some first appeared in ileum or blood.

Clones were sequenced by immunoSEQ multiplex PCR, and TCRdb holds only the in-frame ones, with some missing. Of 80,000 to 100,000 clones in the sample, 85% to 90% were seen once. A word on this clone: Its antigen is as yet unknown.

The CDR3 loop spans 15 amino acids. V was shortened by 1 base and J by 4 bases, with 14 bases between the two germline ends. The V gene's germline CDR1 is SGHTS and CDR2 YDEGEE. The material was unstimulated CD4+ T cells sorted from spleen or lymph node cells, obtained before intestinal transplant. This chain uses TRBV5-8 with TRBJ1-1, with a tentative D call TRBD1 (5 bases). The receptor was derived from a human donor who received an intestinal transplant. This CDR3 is CASSLLGGEGTEAFF. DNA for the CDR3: TGTGCCAGCAGCTTGTTGGGGGGGGAGGGCACTGAAGCTTTCTTT.